The present T cell receptor (beta chain) was sequenced within a study of CD8+ T cells in alopecia areata. In each case, RNA was isolated and then reverse transcribed into cDNA as the sequencing template. This table comes from immunoSEQ multiplex PCR, and its TCRdb copy is limited to in-frame clones, with some not included. In the table there are 150,000 to 200,000 clones, around three fifths of which are singletons. This clone has only a few counts. Its antigen is unknown. Study observations and caveats: In scalp and blood, many expanded lesional clones persisted during tofacitinib. Since there was just one nonresponder, nobody can yet say how baseline CD8+ expansion ties to response.

The CDR3 length is 15 residues. Germline-derived CDR1 and CDR2 are SGDLS and YYNGEE. With V trimmed by 0 bases and J by 10 bases, 7 bases remained unmatched. Treatment of the sample: oral pan-JAK inhibitor, 5-10 mg twice daily. The study team obtained lesional scalp punch biopsies and peripheral blood from alopecia areata patients. The J gene is TRBJ1-6, the V gene TRBV9, with 7 positions matching TRBD1. This sample comprised CD4+ T cells sorted from blood, obtained around week 50, from a patient treated with tofacitinib. This sequence was found in a human donor with alopecia areata. For the CDR3, the DNA is TGTGCCAGCAGCGTAGGAACAGGGGAAGGCTCACCCCTCCACTTT. This gives the protein CASSVGTGEGSPLHF.